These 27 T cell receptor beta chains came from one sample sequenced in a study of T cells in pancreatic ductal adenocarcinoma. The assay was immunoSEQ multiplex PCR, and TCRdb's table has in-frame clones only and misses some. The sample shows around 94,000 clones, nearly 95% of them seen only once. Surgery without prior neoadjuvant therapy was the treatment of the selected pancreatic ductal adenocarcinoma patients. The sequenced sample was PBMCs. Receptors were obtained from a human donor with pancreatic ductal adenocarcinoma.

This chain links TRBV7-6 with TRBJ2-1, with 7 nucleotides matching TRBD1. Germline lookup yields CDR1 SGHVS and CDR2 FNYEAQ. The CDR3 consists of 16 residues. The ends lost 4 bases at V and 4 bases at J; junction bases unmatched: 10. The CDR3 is CASSSLNRGEYNEQFF. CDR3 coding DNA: TGTGCCAGCAGCTCCTTAAACAGGGGAGAATACAATGAGCAGTTCTTC.

CDR3 residues: CASRASGSTDTQYF. CDR3 coding DNA: TGCGCCAGCAGGGCTAGCGGGAGCACAGATACGCAGTATTTT. The chain joins TRBV5-1 to TRBJ2-3; 8 bases line up with TRBD2. This CDR3 is 14 amino acids long. With 5 bases clipped from V and 0 bases from J, the junction kept 2 bases outside the gene matches. Germline V CDR1 and CDR2: SGHRS, YFSETQ. Drawing the rest from reference TRBV5-1 and TRBJ2-3, the complete variable domain is KAGVTQTPRYLIKTRGQQVTLSCSPISGHRSVSWYQQTPGQGLQFLFEYFSETQRNKGNFPGRFSGRQFSNSRSEMNVSTLELGDSALYLCASRASGSTDTQYFGPGTRLTVL.

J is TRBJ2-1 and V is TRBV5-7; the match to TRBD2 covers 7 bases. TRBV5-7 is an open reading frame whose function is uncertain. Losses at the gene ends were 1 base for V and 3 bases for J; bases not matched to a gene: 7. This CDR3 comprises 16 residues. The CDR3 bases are TGTGCCAGCAGCTTGAGGGCTAGCGGACTCTACAATGAGCAGTTCTTC. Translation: CASSLRASGLYNEQFF.

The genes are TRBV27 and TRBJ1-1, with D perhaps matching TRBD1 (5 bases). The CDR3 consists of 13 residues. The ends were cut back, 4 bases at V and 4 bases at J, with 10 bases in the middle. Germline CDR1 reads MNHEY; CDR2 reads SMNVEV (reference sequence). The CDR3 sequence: CASSWRQGTEAFF. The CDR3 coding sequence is TGTGCCAGCAGTTGGCGGCAGGGCACTGAAGCTTTCTTT.

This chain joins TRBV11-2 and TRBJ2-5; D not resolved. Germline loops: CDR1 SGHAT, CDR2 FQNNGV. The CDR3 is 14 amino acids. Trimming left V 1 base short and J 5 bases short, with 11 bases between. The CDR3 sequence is CASSLGFGGETQYF. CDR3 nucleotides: TGTGCCAGCAGCTTAGGGTTTGGCGGCGAGACCCAGTACTTC.

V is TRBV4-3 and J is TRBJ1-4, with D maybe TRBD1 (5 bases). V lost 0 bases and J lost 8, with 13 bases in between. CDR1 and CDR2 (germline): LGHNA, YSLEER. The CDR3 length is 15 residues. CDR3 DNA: TGCGCCAGCAGCCAAGATGGTCGGGGGAAGGAAAAACTGTTTTTT. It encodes CASSQDGRGKEKLFF.

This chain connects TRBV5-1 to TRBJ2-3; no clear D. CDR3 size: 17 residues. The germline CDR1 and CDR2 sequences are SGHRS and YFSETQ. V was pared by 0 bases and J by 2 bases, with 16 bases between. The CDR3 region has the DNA TGCGCCAGCAGCTTGGGGCAGTTACCCCCCGTCACAGATACGCAGTATTTT. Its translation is CASSLGQLPPVTDTQYF.

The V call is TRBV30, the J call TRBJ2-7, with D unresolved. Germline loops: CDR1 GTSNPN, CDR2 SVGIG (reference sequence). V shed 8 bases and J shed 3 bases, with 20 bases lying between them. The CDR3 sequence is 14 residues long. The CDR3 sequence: CAMVVSRSFYEQYF. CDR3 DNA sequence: TGTGCCATGGTAGTCTCGCGAAGTTTCTACGAGCAGTACTTC.

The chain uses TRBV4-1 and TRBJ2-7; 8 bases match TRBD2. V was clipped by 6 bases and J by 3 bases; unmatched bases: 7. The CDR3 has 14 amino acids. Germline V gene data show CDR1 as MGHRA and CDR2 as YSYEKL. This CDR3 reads CASSPSGSIYEQYF. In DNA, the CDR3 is TGCGCCAGCAGTCCGAGCGGGAGCATCTACGAGCAGTACTTC.

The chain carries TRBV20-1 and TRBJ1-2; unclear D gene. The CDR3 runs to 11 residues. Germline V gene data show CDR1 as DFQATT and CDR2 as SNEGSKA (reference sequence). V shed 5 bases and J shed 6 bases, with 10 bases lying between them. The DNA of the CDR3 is TGCAGTGCTCCCCAAGGAGATGGCTACACCTTC. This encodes CSAPQGDGYTF.

DNA of the CDR3: TGCGCCATCAACCTAGCACTTAGCTCCTACAATGAGCAGTTCTTC. It specifies CAINLALSSYNEQFF. V and J are TRBV5-1 and TRBJ2-1, with D possibly being TRBD2 (5 bases). The CDR3 consists of 15 residues. V shed 9 bases and J shed 0 bases, with 16 bases lying between them. Per germline, CDR1 SGHRS and CDR2 YFSETQ.

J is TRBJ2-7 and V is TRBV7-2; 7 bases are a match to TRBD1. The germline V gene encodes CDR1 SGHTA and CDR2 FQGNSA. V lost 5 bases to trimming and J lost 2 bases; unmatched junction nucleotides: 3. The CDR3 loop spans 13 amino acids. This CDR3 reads CASSRQGPYEQYF. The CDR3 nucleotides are TGTGCCAGCAGCCGACAGGGTCCCTACGAGCAGTACTTC.

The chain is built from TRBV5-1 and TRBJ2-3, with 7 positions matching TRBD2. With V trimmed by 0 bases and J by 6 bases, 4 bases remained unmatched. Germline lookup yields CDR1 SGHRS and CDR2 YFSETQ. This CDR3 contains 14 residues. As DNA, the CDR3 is TGCGCCAGCAGCTTGGCTAGCGGTGGGGATACGCAGTATTTT. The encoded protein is CASSLASGGDTQYF.

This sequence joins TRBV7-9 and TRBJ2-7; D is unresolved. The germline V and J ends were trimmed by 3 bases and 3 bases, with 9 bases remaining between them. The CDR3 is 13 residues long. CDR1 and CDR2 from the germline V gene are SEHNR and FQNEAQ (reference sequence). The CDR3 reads CASSFSLNYEQYF. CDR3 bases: TGTGCCAGCAGCTTTAGCCTTAACTACGAGCAGTACTTC.

The CDR3 DNA follows: TGTGCCAGCACCCGGGACTACCAAGAGACCCAGTACTTC. It encodes CASTRDYQETQYF. The chain joins TRBV7-6 to TRBJ2-5, with D maybe TRBD2 (6 bases). This CDR3 spans 13 amino acids. V was pared by 7 bases and J by 0 bases, with 9 bases between. Germline V gene lookup returns CDR1 SGHVS and CDR2 FNYEAQ.

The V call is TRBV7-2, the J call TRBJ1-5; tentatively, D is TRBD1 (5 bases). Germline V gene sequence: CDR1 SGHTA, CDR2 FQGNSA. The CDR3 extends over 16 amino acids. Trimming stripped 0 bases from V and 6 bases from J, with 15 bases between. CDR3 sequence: CASSLAGGTGVQPQHF. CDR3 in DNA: TGTGCCAGCAGCTTAGCAGGCGGAACGGGGGTTCAGCCCCAGCATTTT.

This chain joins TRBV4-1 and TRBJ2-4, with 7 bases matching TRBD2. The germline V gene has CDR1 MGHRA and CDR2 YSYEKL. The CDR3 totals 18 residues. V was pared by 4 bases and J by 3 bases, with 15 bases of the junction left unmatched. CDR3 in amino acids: CASSRGAGQGKDKNIQYF. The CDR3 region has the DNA TGCGCCAGCAGCCGGGGAGCGGGGCAGGGAAAAGACAAAAACATTCAGTACTTC.

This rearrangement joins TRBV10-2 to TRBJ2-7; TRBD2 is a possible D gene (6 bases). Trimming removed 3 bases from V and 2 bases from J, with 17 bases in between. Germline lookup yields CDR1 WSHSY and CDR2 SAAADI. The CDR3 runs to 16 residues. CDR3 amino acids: CASSDLGIAAAYEQYF. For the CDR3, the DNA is TGCGCCAGCAGTGATCTAGGAATAGCGGCAGCCTACGAGCAGTACTTC.

The CDR3 spells CASSLQGVGYGYTF. In DNA, the CDR3 is TGTGCCAGCAGTTTACAGGGGGTGGGCTATGGCTACACCTTC. The chain links TRBV28 to TRBJ1-2; TRBD1 matches at 7 bases. Germline V gene data show CDR1 as MDHEN and CDR2 as SYDVKM. V was clipped by 2 bases and J by 4 bases; unmatched bases: 4. CDR3 length: 14 amino acids.

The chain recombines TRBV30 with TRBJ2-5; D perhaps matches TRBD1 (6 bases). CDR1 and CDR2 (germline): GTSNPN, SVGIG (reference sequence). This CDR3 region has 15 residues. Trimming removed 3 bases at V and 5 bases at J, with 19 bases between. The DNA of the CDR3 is TGTGCCTGGAGGAAGAGGGGACATTCTGGGGAGACCCAGTACTTC. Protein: CAWRKRGHSGETQYF.

The CDR3 spells CSVTPTGGHYGYTF. CDR3 nucleotides: TGCAGCGTTACTCCGACAGGGGGCCACTATGGCTACACCTTC. This rearrangement joins TRBV29-1 to TRBJ1-2; 10 nucleotides match TRBD1. Trimming cost V 5 bases and J 3 bases; bases outside gene matches: 6. The CDR3 has 14 residues. Germline V gene lookup returns CDR1 SQVTM and CDR2 ANQGSEA. The full variable domain, in which reference TRBV29-1 and TRBJ1-2 provide the parts outside the CDR3, is SAVISQKPSRDICQRGTSLTIQCQVDSQVTMMFWYRQQPGQSLTLIATANQGSEATYESGFVIDKFPISRPNLTFSTLTVSNMSPEDSSIYLCSVTPTGGHYGYTFGSGTRLTVV.

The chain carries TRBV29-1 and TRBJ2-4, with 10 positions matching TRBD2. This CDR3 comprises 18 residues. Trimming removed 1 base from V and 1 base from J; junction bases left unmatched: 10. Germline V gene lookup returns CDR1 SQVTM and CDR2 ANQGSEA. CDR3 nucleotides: TGCAGCGTTGAAGTTCCTAGCGGGAGACCCCTCGCCAAAAACATTCAGTACTTC. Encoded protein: CSVEVPSGRPLAKNIQYF.

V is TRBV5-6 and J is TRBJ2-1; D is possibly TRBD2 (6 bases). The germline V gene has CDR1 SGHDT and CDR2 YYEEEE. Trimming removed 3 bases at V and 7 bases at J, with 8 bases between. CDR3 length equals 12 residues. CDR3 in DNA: TGTGCCAGCAGCTCGGACTATAATGAGCAGTTCTTC. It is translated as CASSSDYNEQFF.

Written as DNA, the CDR3 is TGCAGCGTCGCCACTGACAGGGGAGGAGATACGCAGTATTTT. Translating it yields CSVATDRGGDTQYF. V is TRBV29-1 and J is TRBJ2-3; TRBD1 matches 8 bases. This CDR3 spans 14 amino acids. V gave up 6 bases and J gave up 5 bases; unmatched junction bases: 10. Germline loops: CDR1 SQVTM, CDR2 ANQGSEA.

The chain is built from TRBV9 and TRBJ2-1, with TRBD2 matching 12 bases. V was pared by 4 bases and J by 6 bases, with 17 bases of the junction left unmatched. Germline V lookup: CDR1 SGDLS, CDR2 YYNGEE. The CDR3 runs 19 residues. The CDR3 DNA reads TGTGCCAGCAGCAGGCGGGGCAGCAGGACTAGCGGGGACTCCAATGAGCAGTTCTTC. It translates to CASSRRGSRTSGDSNEQFF. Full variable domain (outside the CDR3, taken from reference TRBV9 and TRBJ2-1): DSGVTQTPKHLITATGQRVTLRCSPRSGDLSVYWYQQSLDQGLQFLIQYYNGEERAKGNILERFSAQQFPDLHSELNLSSLELGDSALYFCASSRRGSRTSGDSNEQFFGPGTRLTVL.

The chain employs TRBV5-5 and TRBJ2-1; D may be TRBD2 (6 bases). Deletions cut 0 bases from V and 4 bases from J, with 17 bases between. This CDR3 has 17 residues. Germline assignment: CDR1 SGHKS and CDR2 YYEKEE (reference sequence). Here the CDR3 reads CASSLDKLAGLYNEQFF. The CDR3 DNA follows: TGTGCCAGCAGCTTGGATAAGTTGGCGGGACTGTACAATGAGCAGTTCTTC.

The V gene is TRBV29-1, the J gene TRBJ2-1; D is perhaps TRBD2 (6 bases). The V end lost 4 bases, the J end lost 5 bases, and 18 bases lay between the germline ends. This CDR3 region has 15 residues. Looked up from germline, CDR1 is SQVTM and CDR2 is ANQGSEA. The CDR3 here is CSVVSGGVRHNEQFF. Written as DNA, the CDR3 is TGCAGCGTTGTTAGTGGCGGGGTTAGGCACAATGAGCAGTTCTTC.